The 13 T cell receptor beta chains below come from one sample, sequenced in a study of response to subunit inactivated influenza vaccine. MiXCR, applied by TCRdb to the RT-PCR reads, yields one record per CDR3 protein. Of hundreds of thousands of distinct CDR3 sequences in the sample, around 8% were seen once. The sequencing used PBMCs from blood, collected roughly 24 months after vaccination. The receptor set was obtained from a man aged 50 to 69 who received an inactivated influenza vaccine.

This clonotype has a handful of counts. This chain's CDR3 is CASSLPDDEQFF. CDR3 nucleotide sequence: TGTGCCAGCAGTTTACCCGACGATGAGCAGTTCTTC. The chain is built from TRBV12-3 or TRBV12-4 and TRBJ2-1; D call uncertain. The ends were cut back, 2 bases at V and 8 bases at J, with 7 bases in the middle. This CDR3 contains 12 residues.

This clonotype was seen a few times. The chain carries TRBV12-3 or TRBV12-4 and TRBJ2-5; 8 bases align to TRBD2. The CDR3 loop spans 15 amino acids. Trimming at V came to 6 bases and at J to 5 bases, leaving 11 bases not matched to a gene. The DNA of the CDR3 is TGTGCCAGCAGCGTTAAGCGGGAGATGAGGGAGACCCAGTACTTC. Amino acid sequence: CASSVKREMRETQYF.

The J gene is TRBJ2-5, the V gene TRBV7-6; D is unclear. The CDR3 spans 15 residues. V lost 3 bases and J 3 bases, leaving 14 bases between the germline ends. Germline assignment: CDR1 SGHVS and CDR2 FNYEAQ. The CDR3 DNA reads TGTGCCAGCAGCTTCGGGCCAAATTCCAAAGAGACCCAGTACTTC. Translating it yields CASSFGPNSKETQYF.

This clonotype was counted between two and nine times. This CDR3 is CASSSPGQGTGAKNIQYF. As DNA, the CDR3 is TGTGCCAGCAGCTCCCCGGGACAGGGGACCGGAGCCAAAAACATTCAGTACTTC. The chain is built from TRBV7-8 and TRBJ2-4, with TRBD1 matching 10 bases. Trimming removed 4 bases from V and 0 bases from J; junction bases left unmatched: 9. The CDR3 loop spans 18 amino acids. Germline values: CDR1 SGHVS, CDR2 FQNEAQ.

This sequence joins TRBV10-3 and TRBJ2-3, with TRBD1 matching over 7 bases. CDR1 ENHRY and CDR2 SYGVKD come from the germline V gene. The CDR3 spans 14 residues. J gave up 1 base and V 5 bases, and 3 bases lay outside the gene matches. The CDR3 DNA reads TGTGCCATCAGTTCGACAGGGCGCACAGATACGCAGTATTTT. Protein sequence: CAISSTGRTDTQYF.

The rearrangement uses TRBV4-2 and TRBJ2-3; the D is unclear. The V gene's germline CDR1 is LGHNA and CDR2 YNFKEQ. The CDR3 spans 13 residues. V lost 0 bases and J lost 8, with 9 bases in between. CDR3 sequence (DNA): TGTGCCAGCAGCCAAGATAGCCAGGTTACGCAGTATTTT. As protein: CASSQDSQVTQYF.

The CDR3 is CASSPSTNAGNNEQFF. DNA of the CDR3: TGTGCCAGCAGTCCCTCGACCAACGCGGGTAACAATGAGCAGTTCTTC. The chain joins TRBV27 to TRBJ2-1; possibly TRBD2 for D (5 bases). CDR3 length: 16 amino acids. CDR1 MNHEY and CDR2 SMNVEV come from the germline V gene (reference sequence). Trimming pared 5 bases from V and 5 bases from J, leaving 19 bases between.

This clonotype has more than one count but fewer than ten. This CDR3 is CASSSPGRAGEKLFF. The CDR3 coding sequence is TGTGCCAGCAGTTCCCCCGGGAGGGCAGGAGAAAAACTGTTTTTT. This chain connects TRBV12-3 or TRBV12-4 to TRBJ1-4; no definite D call. With 4 bases removed from V and 8 bases from J, the gap between germline ends came to 17 bases. The CDR3 has 15 amino acids.

In this sample, this clonotype turned up many times. The CDR3 protein is CATSPRRTSNTEAFF. CDR3 sequence (DNA): TGTGCCACCTCACCTAGGCGGACTTCGAACACTGAAGCTTTCTTT. V is TRBV6-1 and J is TRBJ1-1, with no clear D. V lost 10 bases, J lost 1 base, and 19 bases lay in between. Germline-derived CDR1 and CDR2 are MNHNS and SASEGT. The CDR3 consists of 15 residues.

This clonotype was seen at least ten times. The chain carries TRBV5-1 and TRBJ2-1, with D perhaps TRBD2 (7 bases). Trimming cost V 5 bases and J 3 bases, with 18 bases left between them. CDR1 is SGHRS and CDR2 is YFSETQ in the germline V gene. This CDR3 contains 16 residues. The CDR3 loop is CASRGAGVGYYNEQFF. CDR3 nucleotides: TGCGCCAGCAGGGGGGCGGGAGTTGGATACTACAATGAGCAGTTCTTC.

This clonotype was seen ten or more times. The V call is TRBV4-3, the J call TRBJ2-7; D is possibly TRBD1 (6 bases). Germline CDR1 is LGHNA and CDR2 is YSLEER. V shed 0 bases and J shed 3 bases, with 9 bases lying between them. This CDR3 has 14 amino acids. The CDR3 region is CASSQERQDYEQYF. The CDR3 DNA follows: TGCGCCAGCAGCCAAGAGCGACAGGACTACGAGCAGTACTTC.

This chain links TRBV10-3 with TRBJ1-2, with 7 bases identical to TRBD1. V gave up 0 bases and J gave up 8 bases; unmatched junction bases: 6. From germline, CDR1 is ENHRY and CDR2 SYGVKD. The CDR3 runs 14 residues. The CDR3 DNA is TGTGCCATCAGTGAGTCACAGGGGTCGTGGGGCTACACCTTC. Translation: CAISESQGSWGYTF.

This clonotype was counted ten times or more. The rearrangement joins TRBV20-1 to TRBJ2-3, with TRBD2 matching over 10 bases. CDR1 is DFQATT, CDR2 SNEGSKA, per germline (reference sequence). After removal of 1 base from V and 4 bases from J, the junction contained 5 bases not matched to a gene. This CDR3 is 15 amino acids long. The CDR3 nucleotides are TGCAGTGCTAGAGGGGGACTAGCGAACGCAGATACGCAGTATTTT. It specifies CSARGGLANADTQYF.